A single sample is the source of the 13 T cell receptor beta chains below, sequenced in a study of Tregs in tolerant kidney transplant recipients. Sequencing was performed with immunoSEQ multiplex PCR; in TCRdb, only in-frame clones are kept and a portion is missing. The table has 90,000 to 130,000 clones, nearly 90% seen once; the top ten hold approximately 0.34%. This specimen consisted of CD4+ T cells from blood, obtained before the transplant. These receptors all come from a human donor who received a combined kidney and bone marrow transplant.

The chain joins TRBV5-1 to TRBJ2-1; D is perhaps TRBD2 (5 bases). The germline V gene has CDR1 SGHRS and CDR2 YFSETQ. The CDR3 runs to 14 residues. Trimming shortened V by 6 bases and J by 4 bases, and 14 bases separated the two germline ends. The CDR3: CASTQDRGYNEQFF. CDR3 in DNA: TGCGCCAGCACCCAAGACCGGGGTTACAATGAGCAGTTCTTC.

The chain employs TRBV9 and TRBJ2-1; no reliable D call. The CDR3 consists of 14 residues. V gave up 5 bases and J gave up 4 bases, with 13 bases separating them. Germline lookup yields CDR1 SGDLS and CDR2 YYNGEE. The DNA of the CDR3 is TGTGCCAGCAGTTCTAGAACCCCGTACAATGAGCAGTTCTTC. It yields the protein CASSSRTPYNEQFF.

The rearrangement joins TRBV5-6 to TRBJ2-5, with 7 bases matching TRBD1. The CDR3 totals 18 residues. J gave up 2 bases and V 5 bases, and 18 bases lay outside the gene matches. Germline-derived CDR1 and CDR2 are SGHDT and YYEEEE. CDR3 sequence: CASSHLGQTGHTQETQYF. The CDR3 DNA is TGTGCCAGCAGTCATTTGGGACAGACCGGGCATACACAAGAGACCCAGTACTTC.

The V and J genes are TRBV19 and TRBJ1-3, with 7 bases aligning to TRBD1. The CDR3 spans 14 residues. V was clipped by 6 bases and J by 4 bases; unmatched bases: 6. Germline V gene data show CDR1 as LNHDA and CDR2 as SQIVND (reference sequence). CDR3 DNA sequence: TGTGCCAGTAGGCTACAGGGGACCGGAAACACCATATATTTT. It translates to CASRLQGTGNTIYF.

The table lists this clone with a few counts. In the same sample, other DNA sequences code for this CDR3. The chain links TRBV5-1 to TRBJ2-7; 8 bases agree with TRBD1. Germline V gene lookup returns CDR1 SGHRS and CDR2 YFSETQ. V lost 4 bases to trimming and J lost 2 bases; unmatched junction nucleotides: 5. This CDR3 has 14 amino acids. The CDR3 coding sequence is TGCGCCAGCAGCGAAGGGACAGGCGCCTACGAGCAGTACTTC. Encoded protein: CASSEGTGAYEQYF. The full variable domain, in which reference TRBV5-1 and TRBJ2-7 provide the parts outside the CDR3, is KAGVTQTPRYLIKTRGQQVTLSCSPISGHRSVSWYQQTPGQGLQFLFEYFSETQRNKGNFPGRFSGRQFSNSRSEMNVSTLELGDSALYLCASSEGTGAYEQYFGPGTRLTVT.

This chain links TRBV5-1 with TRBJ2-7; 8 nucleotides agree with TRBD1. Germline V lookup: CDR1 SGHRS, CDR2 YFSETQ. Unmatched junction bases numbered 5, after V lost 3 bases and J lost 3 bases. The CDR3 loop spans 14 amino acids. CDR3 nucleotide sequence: TGCGCCAGCAGCTCGGTAGACAGGGGCTACGAGCAGTACTTC. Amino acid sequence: CASSSVDRGYEQYF.

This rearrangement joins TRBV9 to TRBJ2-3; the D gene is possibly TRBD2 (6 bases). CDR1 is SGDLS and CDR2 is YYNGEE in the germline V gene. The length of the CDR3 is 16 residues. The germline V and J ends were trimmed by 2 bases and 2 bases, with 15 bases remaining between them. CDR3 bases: TGTGCCAGCAGCGTCGCTAGCGAACCAGTCACAGATACGCAGTATTTT. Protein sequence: CASSVASEPVTDTQYF. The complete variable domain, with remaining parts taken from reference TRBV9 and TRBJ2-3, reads DSGVTQTPKHLITATGQRVTLRCSPRSGDLSVYWYQQSLDQGLQFLIQYYNGEERAKGNILERFSAQQFPDLHSELNLSSLELGDSALYFCASSVASEPVTDTQYFGPGTRLTVL.

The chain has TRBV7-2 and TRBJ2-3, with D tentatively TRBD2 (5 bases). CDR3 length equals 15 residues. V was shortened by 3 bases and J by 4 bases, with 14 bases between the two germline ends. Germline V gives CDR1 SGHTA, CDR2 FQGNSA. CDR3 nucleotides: TGTGCCAGCAGCTTGGGTCCCGCGGGCGCAGATACGCAGTATTTT. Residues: CASSLGPAGADTQYF.

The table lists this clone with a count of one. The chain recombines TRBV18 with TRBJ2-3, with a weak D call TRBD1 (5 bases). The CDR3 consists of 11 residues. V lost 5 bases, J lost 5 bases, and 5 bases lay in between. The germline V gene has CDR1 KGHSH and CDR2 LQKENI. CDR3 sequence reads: CASSGQDTQYF. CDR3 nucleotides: TGTGCCAGCTCAGGACAAGATACGCAGTATTTT.

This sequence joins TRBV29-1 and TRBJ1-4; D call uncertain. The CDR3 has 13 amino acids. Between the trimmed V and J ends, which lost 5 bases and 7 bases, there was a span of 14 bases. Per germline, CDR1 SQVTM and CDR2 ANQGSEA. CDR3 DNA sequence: TGCAGCGTTCGCGGGATTTATAGTGAAAAACTGTTTTTT. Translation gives CSVRGIYSEKLFF.

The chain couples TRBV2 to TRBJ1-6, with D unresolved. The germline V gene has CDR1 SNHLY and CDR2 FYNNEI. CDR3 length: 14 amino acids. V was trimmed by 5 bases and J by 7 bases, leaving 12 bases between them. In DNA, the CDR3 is TGTGCCAGCAGTCTCGAGAGCGCCAATTCACCCCTCCACTTT. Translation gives CASSLESANSPLHF.

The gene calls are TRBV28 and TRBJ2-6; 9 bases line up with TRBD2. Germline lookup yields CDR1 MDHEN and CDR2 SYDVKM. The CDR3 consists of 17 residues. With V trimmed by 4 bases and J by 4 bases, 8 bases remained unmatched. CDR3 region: CASSSSGTFSGANVLTF. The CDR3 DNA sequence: TGTGCCAGCAGTTCTAGCGGGACCTTTTCGGGGGCCAACGTCCTGACTTTC.

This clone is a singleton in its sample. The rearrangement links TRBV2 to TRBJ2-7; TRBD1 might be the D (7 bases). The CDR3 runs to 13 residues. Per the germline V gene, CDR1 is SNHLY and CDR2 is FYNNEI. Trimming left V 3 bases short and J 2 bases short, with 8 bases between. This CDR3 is CASSDRGAYEQYF. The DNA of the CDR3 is TGTGCCAGCAGTGACAGGGGGGCCTACGAGCAGTACTTC.